Each of the 16 T cell receptor beta chains below was sequenced from the same sample in a study of early T cells in non-severe SARS-CoV-2 infection (dated by TCRdb to the early 2020s). Library generation was performed with 5' RACE. The run used a NextSeq 500. TCRdb's own reprocessing of the public reads used fastp at Q25 and MiXCR and kept productive beta chains. Rows with a matching CDR3 protein are joined into one entry that keeps the most common DNA and genes. The sample records 85,000 to 100,000 distinct CDR3 sequences, approximately 17% of which are singletons. The ten largest clones add up to roughly 1.3% of the sample. Material: whole blood. All receptors come from an adult who was a healthcare worker with PCR-confirmed SARS-CoV-2 infection or an uninfected control (not recorded which).

The chain joins TRBV27 to TRBJ2-7; D is perhaps TRBD2 (6 bases). CDR1 is MNHEY, CDR2 SMNVEV, per germline (reference sequence). V was clipped by 6 bases and J by 7 bases, with 13 bases between them. This CDR3 comprises 12 residues. CDR3 bases: TGTGCCAGCAGGGCGGGATCTGCGGAGCAGTACTTC. It is translated as CASRAGSAEQYF.

This clonotype was counted a few times. One end of the junction varies from germline; a read error may be responsible. V is TRBV7-2 and J is TRBJ2-1, with 7 bases that match TRBD2. This CDR3 is 12 amino acids long. Germline V gene sequence: CDR1 SGHTA, CDR2 FQGNSA. Written as DNA, the CDR3 is TGTGCCAGCAGCCGGGACTACCATGAGCAGTTCTTC. Translated, it gives CASSRDYHEQFF.

The rearrangement joins TRBV6-5 to TRBJ2-2; D is undetermined. V dropped 0 bases and J dropped 7 bases, with 3 bases sitting between them. Germline V gene sequence: CDR1 MNHEY, CDR2 SVGAGI. This CDR3 spans 12 amino acids. CDR3 sequence reads: CASSYSDGELFF. In DNA form, the CDR3 reads TGTGCCAGCAGTTACTCCGACGGGGAGCTGTTTTTT.

The J gene is TRBJ1-1, the V gene TRBV7-2; maybe TRBD1 (6 bases). The V end lost 5 bases, the J end lost 5 bases, and 15 bases lay between the germline ends. Germline CDR1 is SGHTA and CDR2 is FQGNSA. CDR3 length: 14 amino acids. CDR3 sequence: CASSPGVGITEAFF. CDR3 sequence (DNA): TGTGCCAGCAGCCCAGGGGTCGGGATTACTGAAGCTTTCTTT. Based on the CDR3 plus reference TRBV7-2 and TRBJ1-1, the full variable domain is GAGVSQSPSNKVTEKGKDVELRCDPISGHTALYWYRQSLGQGLEFLIYFQGNSAPDKSGLPSDRFSAERTGGSVSTLTIQRTQQEDSAVYLCASSPGVGITEAFFGQGTRLTVV.

This clonotype turned up a few times. The chain links TRBV7-8 to TRBJ2-2, with D possibly TRBD1 on 6 matching bases. CDR1 is SGHVS, CDR2 FQNEAQ, per germline. Trimming pared 6 bases from V and 8 bases from J, leaving 10 bases between. This CDR3 has 12 residues. CDR3 sequence (DNA): TGTGCCAGCAGTTCCGGGACAGGGGAGCTGTTTTTT. Translated: CASSSGTGELFF.

This clonotype was detected only a few times. The rearrangement uses TRBV4-3 and TRBJ1-2; 10 positions agree with TRBD1. Trimming removed 6 bases from V and 1 base from J; junction bases left unmatched: 5. The CDR3 spans 15 residues. CDR1 is LGHNA, CDR2 YSLEER, per germline. DNA for the CDR3: TGCGCCAGCAGTACTGGGACAGGGGTTAACTATGGCTACACCTTC. Amino acid sequence: CASSTGTGVNYGYTF.

This clonotype has a handful of counts. The rearrangement joins TRBV20-1 to TRBJ1-1; D gene uncertain. This CDR3 spans 12 amino acids. V lost 0 bases and J lost 5, with 7 bases in between. Germline V gene lookup returns CDR1 DFQATT and CDR2 SNEGSKA (reference sequence). CDR3 loop: CSARESGTEAFF. In DNA form, the CDR3 reads TGCAGTGCTAGAGAGTCCGGGACTGAAGCTTTCTTT.

This clonotype occurred a few times. V gene TRBV10-3 combines with J gene TRBJ1-2; tentatively, D is TRBD1 (5 bases). The CDR3 contains 12 residues. Deletions cut 10 bases from V and 5 bases from J, with 14 bases between. Germline V gene lookup returns CDR1 ENHRY and CDR2 SYGVKD. The CDR3 nucleotides read TGTGCCACAACACAGGACCCATATGGCTACACCTTC. Amino acids: CATTQDPYGYTF.

This clonotype was counted only a few times. CDR3 bases: TGTGCCAGCAGCCCGGGGGGAGCGGGGGACACCGGGGAGCTGTTTTTT. Its translation is CASSPGGAGDTGELFF. V usage is TRBV11-2 and J usage is TRBJ2-2; TRBD2 matches 8 bases. V gave up 5 bases and J gave up 3 bases; unmatched junction bases: 8. CDR1 and CDR2 from the germline V gene are SGHAT and FQNNGV. The length of the CDR3 is 16 residues. The variable domain in full, completed from reference TRBV11-2 and TRBJ2-2, reads EAGVAQSPRYKIIEKRQSVAFWCNPISGHATLYWYQQILGQGPKLLIQFQNNGVVDDSQLPKDRFSAERLKGVDSTLKIQPAKLEDSAVYLCASSPGGAGDTGELFFGEGSRLTVL.

In its sample, this clonotype was seen a few times. The chain carries TRBV19 and TRBJ1-4, with D perhaps matching TRBD1 (5 bases). Germline V gene data show CDR1 as LNHDA and CDR2 as SQIVND (reference sequence). V lost 5 bases and J 6 bases, leaving 13 bases between the germline ends. This CDR3 comprises 14 residues. In DNA form, the CDR3 reads TGTGCCAGTAGTCCCTGGGACCGGTATGAAAAACTGTTTTTT. Its protein is CASSPWDRYEKLFF. The full variable domain, its missing parts supplied by reference TRBV19 and TRBJ1-4, is DGGITQSPKYLFRKEGQNVTLSCEQNLNHDAMYWYRQDPGQGLRLIYYSQIVNDFQKGDIAEGYSVSREKKESFPLTVTSAQKNPTAFYLCASSPWDRYEKLFFGSGTQLSVL.

This clonotype has just a few counts. This rearrangement joins TRBV5-1 to TRBJ1-1; weak D call: TRBD1 (6 bases). V was trimmed by 7 bases and J by 2 bases, leaving 18 bases between them. Germline V gene sequence: CDR1 SGHRS, CDR2 YFSETQ. This CDR3 has 15 amino acids. The CDR3 coding sequence is TGCGCCAGCCTTCCCTGGGACACCTCAAACACTGAAGCTTTCTTT. This codes for CASLPWDTSNTEAFF.

The gene calls are TRBV11-2 and TRBJ2-7, with D maybe TRBD1 (6 bases). The CDR3 length is 13 residues. The germline CDR1 and CDR2 sequences are SGHAT and FQNNGV. V lost 4 bases, J lost 4 bases, and 11 bases lay in between. The CDR3 DNA reads as TGTGCCAGCAGCTCCCGGGACATTTACGAGCAGTACTTC. This translates into CASSSRDIYEQYF.

This clonotype turned up a few times. The chain uses TRBV3-1 and TRBJ2-1, with a weak D call TRBD2 (5 bases). In germline, CDR1 is LGHDT, CDR2 YNNKEL (reference sequence). The V and J ends lost 4 bases and 1 base respectively, with 14 bases between them. CDR3 size: 16 residues. The CDR3 here is CASSPPGSGSYNEQFF. CDR3 DNA: TGTGCCAGCAGCCCCCCGGGGTCTGGGTCCTACAATGAGCAGTTCTTC.

The chain uses TRBV5-4 and TRBJ1-2; the match to TRBD1 covers 9 bases. The CDR3 extends over 14 amino acids. CDR1 and CDR2 from the germline V gene are SGHNT and YYREEE (reference sequence). After removal of 4 bases from V and 0 bases from J, the junction contained 1 base not matched to a gene. This CDR3 reads CASSRDRANYGYTF. The CDR3 bases are TGTGCCAGCAGCCGGGACAGGGCTAACTATGGCTACACCTTC.

The chain couples TRBV19 to TRBJ2-1, with unresolved D. Trimming took 5 bases from V and 8 from J, leaving 13 bases between them. Germline CDR1 is LNHDA and CDR2 is SQIVND (reference sequence). The CDR3 totals 13 residues. The DNA of the CDR3 is TGTGCCAGTAGTCCTGACCAAGGCCATGAGCAGTTCTTC. Translating gives CASSPDQGHEQFF.

As regards this clonotype: A read error is possible here, since a much larger clone lies one base away. The chain links TRBV28 to TRBJ1-6, with D uncertain. The CDR3 length is 17 residues. CDR1 MDHEN and CDR2 SYDVKM come from the germline V gene. The germline V and J ends were trimmed by 7 bases and 7 bases, with 23 bases remaining between them. The CDR3 loop reads CASTVYSGVCVNSPLHF. The CDR3 DNA reads as TGTGCCAGCACCGTTTACAGCGGTGTATGCGTAAATTCACCCCTCCACTTT.